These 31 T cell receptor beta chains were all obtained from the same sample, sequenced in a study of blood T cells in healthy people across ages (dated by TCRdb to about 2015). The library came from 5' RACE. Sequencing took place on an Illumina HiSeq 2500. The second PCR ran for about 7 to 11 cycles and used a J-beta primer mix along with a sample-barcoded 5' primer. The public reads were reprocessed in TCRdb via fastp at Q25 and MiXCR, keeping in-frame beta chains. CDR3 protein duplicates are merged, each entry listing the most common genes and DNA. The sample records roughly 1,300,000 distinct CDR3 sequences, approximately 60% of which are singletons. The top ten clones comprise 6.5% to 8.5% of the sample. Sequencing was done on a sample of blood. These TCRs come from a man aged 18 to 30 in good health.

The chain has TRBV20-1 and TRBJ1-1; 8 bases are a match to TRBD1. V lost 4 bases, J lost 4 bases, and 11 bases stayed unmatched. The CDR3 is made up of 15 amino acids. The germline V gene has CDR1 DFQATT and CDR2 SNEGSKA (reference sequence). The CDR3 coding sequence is TGCAGTGCTACCCAGGGGGCGCGGGAAGGCACTGAAGCTTTCTTT. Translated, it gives CSATQGAREGTEAFF.

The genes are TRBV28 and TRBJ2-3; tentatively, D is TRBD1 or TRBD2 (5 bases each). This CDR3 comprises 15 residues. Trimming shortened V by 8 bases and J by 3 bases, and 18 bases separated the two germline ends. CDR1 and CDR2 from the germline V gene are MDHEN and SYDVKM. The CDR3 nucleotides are TGTGCCAGCGCCCGTTGGGGCTGGAGGACAGATACGCAGTATTTT. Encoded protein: CASARWGWRTDTQYF.

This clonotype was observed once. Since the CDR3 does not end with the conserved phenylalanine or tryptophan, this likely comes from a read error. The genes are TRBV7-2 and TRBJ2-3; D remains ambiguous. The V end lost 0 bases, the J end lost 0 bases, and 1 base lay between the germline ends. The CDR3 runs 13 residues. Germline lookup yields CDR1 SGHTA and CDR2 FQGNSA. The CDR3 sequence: CASSLASTDTQYL. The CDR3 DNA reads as TGTGCCAGCAGCTTAGCTAGCACAGATACGCAGTATTTA.

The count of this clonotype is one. CDR3 loop: CSARDRRTASYEQYF. The CDR3, as DNA: TGCAGTGCTAGAGATAGGAGGACAGCCTCCTACGAGCAGTACTTC. The rearrangement links TRBV20-1 to TRBJ2-7; tentative D call: TRBD1 (6 bases). V was trimmed by 0 bases and J by 0 bases, leaving 12 bases between them. Germline loops: CDR1 DFQATT, CDR2 SNEGSKA (reference sequence). This CDR3 has 15 amino acids.

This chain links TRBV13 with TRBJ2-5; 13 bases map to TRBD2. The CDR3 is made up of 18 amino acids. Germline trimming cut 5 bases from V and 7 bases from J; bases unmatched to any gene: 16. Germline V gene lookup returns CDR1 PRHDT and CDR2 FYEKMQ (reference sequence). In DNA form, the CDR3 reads TGTGCCAGCAGCAGCGGGACTAGCGGGACGGGTTTCTGGGGGACCCAGTACTTC. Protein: CASSSGTSGTGFWGTQYF.

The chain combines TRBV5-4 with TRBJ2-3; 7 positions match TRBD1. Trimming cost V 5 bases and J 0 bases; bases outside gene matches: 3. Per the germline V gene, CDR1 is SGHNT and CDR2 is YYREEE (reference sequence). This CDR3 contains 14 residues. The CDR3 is CASRVRGSTDTQYF. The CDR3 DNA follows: TGTGCCAGCAGAGTCAGGGGGAGCACAGATACGCAGTATTTT. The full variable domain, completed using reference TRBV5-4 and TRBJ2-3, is ETGVTQSPTHLIKTRGQQVTLRCSSQSGHNTVSWYQQALGQGPQFIFQYYREEENGRGNFPPRFSGLQFPNYSSELNVNALELDDSALYLCASRVRGSTDTQYFGPGTRLTVL.

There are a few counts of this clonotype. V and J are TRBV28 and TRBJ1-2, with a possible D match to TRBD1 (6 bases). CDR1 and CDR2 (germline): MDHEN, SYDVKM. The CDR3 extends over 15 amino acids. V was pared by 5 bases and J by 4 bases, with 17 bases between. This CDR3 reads CASSQPQGRFYGYTF. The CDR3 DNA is TGTGCCAGCAGTCAGCCACAGGGAAGATTCTATGGCTACACCTTC.

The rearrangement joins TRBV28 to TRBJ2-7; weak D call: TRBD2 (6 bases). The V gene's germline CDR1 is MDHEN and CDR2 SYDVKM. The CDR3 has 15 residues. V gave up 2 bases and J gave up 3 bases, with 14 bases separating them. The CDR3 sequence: CASSLRETRDYEQYF. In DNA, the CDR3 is TGTGCCAGCAGTTTACGAGAGACTAGAGACTACGAGCAGTACTTC.

This chain's CDR3 is CASSLQVYTGELFF. CDR3 sequence (DNA): TGTGCCAGCAGCCTACAGGTCTACACCGGGGAGCTGTTTTTT. J is TRBJ2-2 and V is TRBV3-1; possibly TRBD1 for D (5 bases). The CDR3 extends over 14 amino acids. The germline V gene has CDR1 LGHDT and CDR2 YNNKEL (reference sequence). Trimming removed 4 bases at V and 3 bases at J, with 9 bases between.

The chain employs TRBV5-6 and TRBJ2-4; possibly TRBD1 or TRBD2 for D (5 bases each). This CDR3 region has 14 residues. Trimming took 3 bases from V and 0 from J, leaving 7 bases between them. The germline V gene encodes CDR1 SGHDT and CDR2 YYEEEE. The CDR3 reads CASSSGTAKNIQYF. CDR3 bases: TGTGCCAGCAGCTCCGGGACAGCCAAAAACATTCAGTACTTC. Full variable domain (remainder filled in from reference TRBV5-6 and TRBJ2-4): DAGVTQSPTHLIKTRGQQVTLRCSPKSGHDTVSWYQQALGQGPQFIFQYYEEEERQRGNFPDRFSGHQFPNYSSELNVNALLLGDSALYLCASSSGTAKNIQYFGAGTRLSVL.

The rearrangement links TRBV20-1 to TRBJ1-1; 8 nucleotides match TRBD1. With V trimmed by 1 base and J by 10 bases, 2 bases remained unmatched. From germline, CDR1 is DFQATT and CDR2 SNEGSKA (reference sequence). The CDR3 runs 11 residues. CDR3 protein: CSARGTGRAFF. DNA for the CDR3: TGCAGTGCTAGAGGGACAGGGAGAGCTTTCTTT.

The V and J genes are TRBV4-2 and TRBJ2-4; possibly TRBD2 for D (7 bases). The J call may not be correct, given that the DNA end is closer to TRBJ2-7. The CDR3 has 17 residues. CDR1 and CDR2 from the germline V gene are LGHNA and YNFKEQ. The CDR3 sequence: CASSPLRGPGDYYEQYF. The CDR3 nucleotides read TGTGCCAGCAGCCCCCTGCGGGGGCCGGGGGACTACTACGAGCAGTACTTC.

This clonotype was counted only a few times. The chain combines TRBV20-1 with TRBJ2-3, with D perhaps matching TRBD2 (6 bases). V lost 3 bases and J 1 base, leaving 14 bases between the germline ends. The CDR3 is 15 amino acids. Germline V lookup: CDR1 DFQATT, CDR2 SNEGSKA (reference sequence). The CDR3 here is CSASRIWGGTDTQYF. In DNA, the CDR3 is TGCAGTGCTAGCCGGATCTGGGGGGGCACAGATACGCAGTATTTT.

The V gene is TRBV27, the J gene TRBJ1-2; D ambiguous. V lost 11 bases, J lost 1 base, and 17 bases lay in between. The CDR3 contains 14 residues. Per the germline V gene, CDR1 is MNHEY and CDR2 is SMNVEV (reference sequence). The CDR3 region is CAGLNGYFNYGYTF. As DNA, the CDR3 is TGTGCCGGGTTAAACGGATACTTTAACTATGGCTACACCTTC.

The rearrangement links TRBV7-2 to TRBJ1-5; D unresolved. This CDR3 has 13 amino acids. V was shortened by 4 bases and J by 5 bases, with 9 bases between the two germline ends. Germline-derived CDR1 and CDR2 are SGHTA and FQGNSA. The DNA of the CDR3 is TGTGCCAGCAGCTCGCGCCGGTATCAGCCCCAGCATTTT. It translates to CASSSRRYQPQHF.

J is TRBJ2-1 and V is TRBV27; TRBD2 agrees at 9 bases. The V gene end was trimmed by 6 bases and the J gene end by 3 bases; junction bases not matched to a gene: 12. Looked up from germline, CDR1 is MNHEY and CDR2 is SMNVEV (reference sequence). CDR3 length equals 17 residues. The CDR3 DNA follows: TGTGCCAGCAGCACTCCGGGACTAGCTTTTCGCTACAATGAGCAGTTCTTC. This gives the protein CASSTPGLAFRYNEQFF.

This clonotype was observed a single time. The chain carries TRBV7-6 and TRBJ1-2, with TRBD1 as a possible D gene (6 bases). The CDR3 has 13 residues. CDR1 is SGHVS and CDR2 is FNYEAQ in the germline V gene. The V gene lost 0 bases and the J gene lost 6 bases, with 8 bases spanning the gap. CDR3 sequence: CASSLAPGDGYTF. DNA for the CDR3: TGTGCCAGCAGCTTAGCCCCAGGGGATGGCTACACCTTC.

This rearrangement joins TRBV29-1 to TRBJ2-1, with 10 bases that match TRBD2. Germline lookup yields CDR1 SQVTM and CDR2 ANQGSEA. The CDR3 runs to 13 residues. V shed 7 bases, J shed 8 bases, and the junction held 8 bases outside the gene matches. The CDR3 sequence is CSGREAGGDEQFF. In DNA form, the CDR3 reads TGCAGCGGGAGAGAAGCGGGAGGGGATGAGCAGTTCTTC.

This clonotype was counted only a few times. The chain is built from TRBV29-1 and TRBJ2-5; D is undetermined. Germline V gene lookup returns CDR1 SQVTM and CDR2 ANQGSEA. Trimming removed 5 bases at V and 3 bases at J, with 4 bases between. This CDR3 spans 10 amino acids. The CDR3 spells CSVTKETQYF. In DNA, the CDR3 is TGCAGCGTTACTAAAGAGACCCAGTACTTC.

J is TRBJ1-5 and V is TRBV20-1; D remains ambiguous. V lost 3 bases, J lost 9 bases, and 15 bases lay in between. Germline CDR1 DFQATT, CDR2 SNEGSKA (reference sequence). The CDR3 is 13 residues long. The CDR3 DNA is TGCAGTGCTAGTAAGGAACCCGAGGCGCCCCAGCATTTT. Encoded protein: CSASKEPEAPQHF.

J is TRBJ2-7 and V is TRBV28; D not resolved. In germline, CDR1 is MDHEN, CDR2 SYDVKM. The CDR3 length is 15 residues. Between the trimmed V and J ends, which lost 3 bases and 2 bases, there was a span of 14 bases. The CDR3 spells CASSFFREVTYEQYF. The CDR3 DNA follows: TGTGCCAGCAGTTTCTTTCGTGAGGTTACCTACGAGCAGTACTTC. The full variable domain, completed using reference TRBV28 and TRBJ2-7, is DVKVTQSSRYLVKRTGEKVFLECVQDMDHENMFWYRQDPGLGLRLIYFSYDVKMKEKGDIPEGYSVSREKKERFSLILESASTNQTSMYLCASSFFREVTYEQYFGPGTRLTVT.

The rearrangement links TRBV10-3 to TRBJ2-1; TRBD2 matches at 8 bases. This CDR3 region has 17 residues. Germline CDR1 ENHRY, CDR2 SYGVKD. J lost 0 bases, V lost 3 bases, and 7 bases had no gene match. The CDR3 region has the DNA TGTGCCATCAGTGATCCTACTAGCGGTGGCTCCTACAATGAGCAGTTCTTC. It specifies CAISDPTSGGSYNEQFF.

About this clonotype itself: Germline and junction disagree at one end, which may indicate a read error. Here the CDR3 reads CASGQVRDRFYNEQFF. The CDR3 nucleotides are TGTGCCAGCGGCCAAGTGCGGGACAGGTTTTACAATGAGCAGTTCTTC. V and J are TRBV3-1 and TRBJ2-1, with TRBD1 matching over 8 bases. Per germline, CDR1 LGHDT and CDR2 YNNKEL (reference sequence). The CDR3 runs to 16 residues.

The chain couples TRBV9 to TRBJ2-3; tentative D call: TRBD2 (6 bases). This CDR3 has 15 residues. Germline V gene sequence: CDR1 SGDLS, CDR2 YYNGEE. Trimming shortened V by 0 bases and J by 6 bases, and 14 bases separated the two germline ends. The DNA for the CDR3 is TGTGCCAGCAGCGTAGATATCCTTGCGGGGGATACGCAGTATTTT. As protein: CASSVDILAGDTQYF.

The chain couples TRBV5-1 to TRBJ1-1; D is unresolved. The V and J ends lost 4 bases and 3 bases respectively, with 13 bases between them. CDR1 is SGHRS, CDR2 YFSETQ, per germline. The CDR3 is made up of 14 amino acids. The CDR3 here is CASSIGNGDTEAFF. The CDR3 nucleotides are TGCGCCAGCAGCATCGGGAATGGCGACACTGAAGCTTTCTTT.

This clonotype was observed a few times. CDR3 loop: CASSVVGTGSYEQYF. CDR3 nucleotide sequence: TGTGCCAGCAGTGTTGTCGGGACAGGGTCCTACGAGCAGTACTTC. This chain connects TRBV27 to TRBJ2-7, with 9 bases identical to TRBD1. The CDR3 loop spans 15 amino acids. The ends lost 5 bases at V and 1 base at J; junction bases unmatched: 6. Germline CDR1 MNHEY, CDR2 SMNVEV (reference sequence).

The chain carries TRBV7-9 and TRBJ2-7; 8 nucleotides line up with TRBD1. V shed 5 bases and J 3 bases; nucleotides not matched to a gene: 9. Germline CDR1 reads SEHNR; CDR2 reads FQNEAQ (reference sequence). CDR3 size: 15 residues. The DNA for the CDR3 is TGTGCCAGCAGCGCGTACGACAGGGGCCTCTACGAGCAGTACTTC. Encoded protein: CASSAYDRGLYEQYF.

CDR3 sequence (DNA): TGTGCCAGCAGCTCAAGCCGGGACAGCTCCTACGAGCAGTACTTC. This encodes CASSSSRDSSYEQYF. The V gene is TRBV7-8, the J gene TRBJ2-7; 7 nucleotides match TRBD1. CDR3 length equals 15 residues. Germline V lookup: CDR1 SGHVS, CDR2 FQNEAQ. Trimming took 4 bases from V and 0 from J; bases not matched to a gene: 6.

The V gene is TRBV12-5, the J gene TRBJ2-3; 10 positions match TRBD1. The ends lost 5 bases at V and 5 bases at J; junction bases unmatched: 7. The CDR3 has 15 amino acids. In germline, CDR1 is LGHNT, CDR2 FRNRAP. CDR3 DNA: TGTGCTAGTGGTCCCCCGACAGGGGGCAAAGATACGCAGTATTTT. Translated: CASGPPTGGKDTQYF. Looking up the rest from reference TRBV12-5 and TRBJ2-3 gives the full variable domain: DARVTQTPRHKVTEMGQEVTMRCQPILGHNTVFWYRQTMMQGLELLAYFRNRAPLDDSGMPKDRFSAEMPDATLATLKIQPSEPRDSAVYFCASGPPTGGKDTQYFGPGTRLTVL.

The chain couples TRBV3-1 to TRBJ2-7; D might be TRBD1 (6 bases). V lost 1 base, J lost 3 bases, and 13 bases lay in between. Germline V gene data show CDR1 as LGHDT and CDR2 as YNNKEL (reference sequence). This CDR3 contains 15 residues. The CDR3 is CASSQGSGHLYEQYF. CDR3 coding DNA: TGTGCCAGCAGCCAAGGTTCGGGACATCTCTACGAGCAGTACTTC.

The CDR3 region has the DNA TGTGCCAGCAGCCAAAACATAGGGCAAGAGACCCAGTACTTC. Translation: CASSQNIGQETQYF. The genes are TRBV3-1 and TRBJ2-5; D remains ambiguous. The CDR3 sequence is 14 residues long. The V end was cut by 2 bases, the J end by 2 bases, with 9 bases between. Germline CDR1 and CDR2: LGHDT and YNNKEL (reference sequence).